This TCR beta chain was obtained from a study of blood T cell repertoires in COVID-19. Study-level background: From T cells, B-cell-depleted T cells, or PBMCs came the material, which was cDNA or gDNA.

Patients of the Seattle cohort, enrolled during active infection, were followed longitudinally. In the authors' workflow: Estimation of nucleated cell counts was performed using reference gene primer amplification. Method: immunoSEQ multiplex PCR; TCRdb's copy keeps in-frame clones and lacks some. The V and J calls and clone size are taken from that table; D and trimming were inferred from the DNA. The sample has 250,000 to 400,000 clones, roughly 90% seen once. This CDR3 has 14 residues. V shed 6 bases, J shed 6 bases, and the junction held 2 bases outside the gene matches. The germline V gene encodes CDR1 MRHNA and CDR2 SNTAGT.

The rearrangement joins TRBV6-4 to TRBJ2-2; TRBD1 matches 12 bases. Sequencing was carried out using peripheral blood. The sequence derives from a woman aged 30 to 39 with COVID-19, enrolled during active disease. This chain's CDR3 is CASRGQGAAGELFF. Written as DNA, the CDR3 is TGTGCCAGCAGGGGACAGGGGGCTGCCGGGGAGCTGTTTTTT.